These T cell receptor beta chains were read from a single sample in a study of blood T cell repertoires in COVID-19. The method was immunoSEQ multiplex PCR; TCRdb's version includes in-frame clones alone and lacks a portion of them. The table has 200,000 to 250,000 clones, 86% seen once. The sample comprised peripheral blood. These receptors all stem from a man older than 75 with acute or convalescent COVID-19. Each CDR3 is given with its conserved first and last residue. A D gene is named only where the DNA matches it firmly.

d_call: TRBD1
v_call: TRBV3-1/TRBV3-2
j_call: TRBJ2-7
cdr3_aa: CASSQGGTEYEQYF
cdr3_nt: TGTGCCAGCAGCCAAGGAGGGACAGAGTACGAGCAGTACTTC

d_call: -
v_call: TRBV12-3/TRBV12-4
j_call: TRBJ1-2
cdr3_aa: CASSFTTGGYTF
cdr3_nt: TGTGCCAGCAGTTTTACGACAGGAGGCTACACCTTC

d_call: -
v_call: TRBV28
j_call: TRBJ1-5
cdr3_aa: CASSLENQPQHF
cdr3_nt: TGTGCCAGCAGTTTAGAGAATCAGCCCCAGCATTTT

d_call: -
v_call: TRBV28
j_call: TRBJ1-1
cdr3_aa: CASIEQGGPEAFF
cdr3_nt: TGTGCCAGCATAGAACAAGGGGGTCCTGAAGCTTTCTTT

d_call: TRBD1
v_call: TRBV7-2
j_call: TRBJ2-3
cdr3_aa: CASSISGTGTDTQYF
cdr3_nt: TGTGCCAGCAGCATCTCCGGGACAGGCACAGATACGCAGTATTTT

d_call: -
v_call: TRBV11-3
j_call: TRBJ1-1
cdr3_aa: CASSSGPRNTEAFF
cdr3_nt: TGTGCCAGCAGCTCGGGTCCCCGGAACACTGAAGCTTTCTTT

d_call: -
v_call: TRBV27
j_call: TRBJ2-1
cdr3_aa: CASTSGAGVYNEQFF
cdr3_nt: TGTGCCAGCACCTCAGGGGCGGGAGTGTACAATGAGCAGTTCTTC

d_call: TRBD1
v_call: TRBV6-5
j_call: TRBJ2-7
cdr3_aa: CASREDRGREQYF
cdr3_nt: TGTGCCAGCAGGGAGGACAGGGGCCGAGAGCAGTACTTC

d_call: -
v_call: TRBV28
j_call: TRBJ1-2
cdr3_aa: CASSWAQGYGYTF
cdr3_nt: TGTGCCAGCAGCTGGGCCCAGGGCTATGGCTACACCTTC

d_call: -
v_call: TRBV7-9
j_call: TRBJ1-6
cdr3_aa: CASSLATDRSPLHF
cdr3_nt: TGTGCCAGCAGCTTAGCAACCGATAGATCACCCCTCCACTTT

d_call: -
v_call: TRBV19
j_call: TRBJ2-2
cdr3_aa: CASSIVGGNTGELFF
cdr3_nt: TGTGCCAGTAGTATAGTTGGGGGCAACACCGGGGAGCTGTTTTTT

d_call: -
v_call: TRBV28
j_call: TRBJ2-3
cdr3_aa: CASSPRREFIYTQYF
cdr3_nt: TGTGCCAGCAGTCCCCGTCGGGAGTTTATATATACGCAGTATTTT

d_call: -
v_call: TRBV20-1
j_call: TRBJ2-7
cdr3_aa: CSASGSYEQYF
cdr3_nt: TGCAGTGCTAGCGGTTCTTACGAGCAGTACTTC

d_call: TRBD1
v_call: TRBV5-1
j_call: TRBJ2-6
cdr3_aa: CASSLRQGDSGANVLTF
cdr3_nt: TGCGCCAGCAGCTTAAGACAGGGGGACTCTGGGGCCAACGTCCTGACTTTC

d_call: TRBD1
v_call: TRBV29-1
j_call: TRBJ1-1
cdr3_aa: CSVKQGDMNTEAFF
cdr3_nt: TGCAGCGTCAAACAGGGGGACATGAACACTGAAGCTTTCTTT

d_call: -
v_call: TRBV10-1
j_call: TRBJ1-6
cdr3_aa: CASSDRVDSPLHF
cdr3_nt: TGCGCCAGCAGTGACAGGGTGGACTCACCCCTCCACTTT

d_call: TRBD1
v_call: TRBV27
j_call: TRBJ1-1
cdr3_aa: CASSFRGALTEAFF
cdr3_nt: TGTGCCAGCAGTTTCAGGGGGGCGCTTACTGAAGCTTTCTTT

d_call: -
v_call: TRBV9
j_call: TRBJ2-7
cdr3_aa: CASSLDSAYEQYF
cdr3_nt: TGTGCCAGCAGCCTGGACAGTGCCTACGAGCAGTACTTC

d_call: TRBD1
v_call: TRBV28
j_call: TRBJ2-7
cdr3_aa: CASLQTGGMNEQYF
cdr3_nt: TGTGCCAGCCTCCAGACAGGGGGCATGAACGAGCAGTACTTC

d_call: TRBD1
v_call: TRBV7-3
j_call: TRBJ1-1
cdr3_aa: CASSARDRGREAFF
cdr3_nt: TGTGCCAGCAGCGCCCGGGACAGGGGGCGTGAAGCTTTCTTT

d_call: TRBD1
v_call: TRBV12-3/TRBV12-4
j_call: TRBJ1-2
cdr3_aa: CASSLTGANGYTF
cdr3_nt: TGTGCCAGCAGTTTAACAGGGGCGAATGGCTACACCTTC

d_call: -
v_call: TRBV29-1
j_call: TRBJ1-5
cdr3_aa: CSVGAENQPQHF
cdr3_nt: TGCAGCGTTGGGGCAGAAAATCAGCCCCAGCATTTT

d_call: TRBD2
v_call: TRBV7-9
j_call: TRBJ2-1
cdr3_aa: CASSPTSVNEQFF
cdr3_nt: TGTGCCAGCAGTCCGACTAGCGTCAATGAGCAGTTCTTC

d_call: -
v_call: TRBV6-5
j_call: TRBJ2-7
cdr3_aa: CASRRGTTYEQYF
cdr3_nt: TGTGCCAGCAGAAGGGGGACCACCTACGAGCAGTACTTC

d_call: -
v_call: TRBV28
j_call: TRBJ2-3
cdr3_aa: CASGPFSRADTDTQYF
cdr3_nt: TGTGCCAGCGGGCCGTTTAGCAGGGCGGACACAGATACGCAGTATTTT

d_call: -
v_call: TRBV5-1
j_call: TRBJ1-4
cdr3_aa: CASSSTGLHNEKLFF
cdr3_nt: TGCGCCAGCAGCTCAACAGGGCTCCATAATGAAAAACTGTTTTTT

d_call: TRBD1
v_call: TRBV15
j_call: TRBJ2-7
cdr3_aa: CATSRDTGTGYEQYF
cdr3_nt: TGTGCCACCAGCAGAGACACGGGGACAGGCTACGAGCAGTACTTC

d_call: TRBD1
v_call: TRBV27
j_call: TRBJ1-1
cdr3_aa: CASSHRGITNTEAFF
cdr3_nt: TGTGCCAGCAGTCACAGGGGGATTACGAACACTGAAGCTTTCTTT

d_call: -
v_call: TRBV5-5
j_call: TRBJ1-2
cdr3_aa: CASSPDSSNYGYTF
cdr3_nt: TGTGCCAGCAGCCCGGACAGCTCTAACTATGGCTACACCTTC

d_call: TRBD2
v_call: TRBV5-4
j_call: TRBJ2-7
cdr3_aa: CASSLELAASYEQYF
cdr3_nt: TGTGCCAGCAGCTTGGAACTAGCGGCCTCCTACGAGCAGTACTTC

d_call: -
v_call: TRBV6-2/TRBV6-3
j_call: TRBJ2-1
cdr3_aa: CASSPAAASSYNEQFF
cdr3_nt: TGTGCCAGCAGCCCCGCGGCAGCCAGCTCCTACAATGAGCAGTTCTTC

d_call: TRBD1
v_call: TRBV7-8
j_call: TRBJ1-4
cdr3_aa: CASSRDRLYEKLFF
cdr3_nt: TGTGCCAGCAGCAGGGACAGGCTGTATGAAAAACTGTTTTTT

d_call: TRBD2
v_call: TRBV2
j_call: TRBJ2-3
cdr3_aa: CASSLLAGDTDTQYF
cdr3_nt: TGTGCCAGCAGCCTACTAGCGGGAGACACAGATACGCAGTATTTT

d_call: -
v_call: TRBV3-1/TRBV3-2
j_call: TRBJ1-4
cdr3_aa: CASSPGGNNEKLFF
cdr3_nt: TGTGCCAGCAGCCCCGGGGGGAATAATGAAAAACTGTTTTTT

d_call: TRBD1
v_call: TRBV5-4
j_call: TRBJ2-6
cdr3_aa: CASSLPLGTGGAGANVLTF
cdr3_nt: TGTGCCAGCAGCCTCCCGCTGGGGACAGGGGGCGCTGGGGCCAACGTCCTGACTTTC

d_call: TRBD1
v_call: TRBV27
j_call: TRBJ2-7
cdr3_aa: CASSRGQGEGNEQYF
cdr3_nt: TGTGCCAGCAGTAGAGGACAGGGGGAAGGTAATGAGCAGTACTTC

d_call: -
v_call: TRBV5-1
j_call: TRBJ2-2
cdr3_aa: CASRWGGPTAGELFF
cdr3_nt: TGCGCCAGTCGATGGGGGGGCCCGACGGCCGGGGAGCTGTTTTTT

d_call: -
v_call: TRBV28
j_call: TRBJ2-7
cdr3_aa: CASSFPQGFRYEQYF
cdr3_nt: TGTGCCAGCAGTTTCCCCCAGGGGTTTCGTTACGAGCAGTACTTC

d_call: TRBD1
v_call: TRBV2
j_call: TRBJ1-4
cdr3_aa: CASIPGQAVEKLFF
cdr3_nt: TGTGCCAGCATCCCGGGACAGGCGGTTGAAAAACTGTTTTTT

d_call: TRBD1
v_call: TRBV2
j_call: TRBJ1-1
cdr3_aa: CASSAGGNTEAFF
cdr3_nt: TGTGCCAGCAGTGCAGGGGGGAACACTGAAGCTTTCTTT

d_call: TRBD2
v_call: TRBV15
j_call: TRBJ2-5
cdr3_aa: CATSRAWRGGGETQYF
cdr3_nt: TGTGCCACCAGCAGAGCTTGGCGGGGGGGCGGAGAGACCCAGTACTTC

d_call: -
v_call: TRBV14
j_call: TRBJ2-3
cdr3_aa: CASSPPISASASTQYF
cdr3_nt: TGTGCCAGCAGCCCGCCAATTAGTGCTAGCGCGTCAACGCAGTATTTT

d_call: TRBD2
v_call: TRBV6-5
j_call: TRBJ2-3
cdr3_aa: CASGGLAGSTDTQYF
cdr3_nt: TGTGCCAGCGGGGGACTAGCGGGGAGCACAGATACGCAGTATTTT